This TCR beta chain was obtained from a study of shared clonotypes between healthy human individuals. This clone was seen just once. V gave up 0 bases and J gave up 13 bases; unmatched junction bases: 3. CDR1 is DFQATT and CDR2 is SNEGSKA in the germline V gene (reference sequence). This CDR3 has 11 residues. The method was immunoSEQ multiplex PCR; TCRdb's version includes in-frame clones alone and lacks a portion of them. The table lists approximately 1.5 million clones, approximately 98% of them singletons. This receptor was obtained from a man aged 25-45 years in good health. The sample taken for sequencing was naive CD4+ T cells sorted from blood. Subset: CD45RA+ positively selected. The genes are TRBV20-1 and TRBJ2-1; TRBD2 matches 7 bases. CDR3 sequence reads: CSARDGLGQFF. The CDR3 bases are TGCAGTGCTAGAGATGGACTAGGACAGTTCTTC.